The rows below give T cell receptor beta chains drawn from one sample of a study of identical twins. A single record per CDR3 protein comes from TCRdb applying MiXCR to the 5' RACE reads. The sample records about 530,000 distinct CDR3 sequences, 20% to 25% being singletons. The same data also contributed to another study, on yellow fever vaccine responses in identical twins.

The sequenced sample consisted of CD4+ T cells sorted from blood. These receptors originate from a woman under 30 in good health. The CDR3 runs from the conserved cysteine through the conserved F or W. Each record gives: D gene, J gene, clone size, V gene, CDR3 DNA, CDR3 protein. A D gene is named only where the DNA matches it firmly. The size field is filled for only some rows; it gives once, few, many or a size class.

- TRBJ1-1 - TRBV12-3/TRBV12-4 TGTGCCAGCTCCCCGTCGAGGACACGAATTGAAGCTTTCTTT CASSPSRTRIEAFF
TRBD1 TRBJ1-5 - TRBV7-2 TGTGCCAGCAGCTTAGGAGGGTCACAGGGGTATCAGCCCCAGCATTTT CASSLGGSQGYQPQHF
- TRBJ2-2 - TRBV5-1 TGCGCCAGCGCCGGGACCACTAACACCGGGGAGCTGTTTTTT CASAGTTNTGELFF
TRBD1 TRBJ2-3 - TRBV5-1 TGCGCCAGCAGCCGGACAGGGGGAATCACAGATACGCAGTATTTT CASSRTGGITDTQYF
TRBD1 TRBJ2-7 - TRBV6-1 TGTGCCAGCAGCTCTCCCCCGGGACAGGGTGACTACGAGAAGTACTTC CASSSPPGQGDYEKYF
- TRBJ2-5 few TRBV12-3/TRBV12-4 TGTGCCAGCAGTTTATTCTTGAGTGAGGGACTTCAAGAGACCCAGTACTTC CASSLFLSEGLQETQYF
TRBD2 TRBJ2-7 - TRBV5-4 TGTGCCAGCAGCGAGCGGGAGGGCCTCTACGAGCAGTACTTC CASSEREGLYEQYF
- TRBJ2-7 few TRBV29-1 TGCAGCGTTGAAGTTAGAAGGTCAGGGGACTACGAGCAGTACTTC CSVEVRRSGDYEQYF
TRBD2 TRBJ2-1 - TRBV29-1 TGCAGCGTTGAACAGGGACTAGCTAACCCCAATGAGCAGTTCTTC CSVEQGLANPNEQFF
- TRBJ2-1 few TRBV20-1 TGCAGTGCCCATGGGGGCGGGAATGGCTACAATGAGCAGTTCTTC CSAHGGGNGYNEQFF
- TRBJ2-3 few TRBV5-1 TGCGCCAGCAGCCTCCCTAAACTGGGCACAGATACGCAGTATTTT CASSLPKLGTDTQYF
TRBD1 TRBJ2-1 few TRBV10-2 TGCGCCAGCACTACAGGGGTAGGGGAGCAGTTCTTC CASTTGVGEQFF
- TRBJ1-1 many TRBV12-3/TRBV12-4 TGTGCCAGCAGTGGGGGGAACACTGAAGCTTTCTTT CASSGGNTEAFF
TRBD1 TRBJ2-3 - TRBV13 TGTGCCAGCAGCTTCCGACAGGGTGGAGATACGCAGTATTTT CASSFRQGGDTQYF
- TRBJ1-4 few TRBV20-1 TGCAGTGCTAGAGATATCGAGGGTTTTAATGAAAAACTGTTTTTT CSARDIEGFNEKLFF
TRBD2 TRBJ2-7 few TRBV6-2/TRBV6-3 TGTGCCAGCAGTTACTCCGCTAGCGGGACGTTCGCGGACGAGCAGTACTTC CASSYSASGTFADEQYF
- TRBJ2-5 - TRBV21-1 TGTGCCAGCAGCAAAGGGGGGGGGAAGGAGACCCAGTACTTC CASSKGGGKETQYF
- TRBJ1-6 many TRBV7-3 TGTGCCAGCAGCTCCATTCCGGATTCACCCCTCCACTTT CASSSIPDSPLHF
TRBD2 TRBJ2-1 - TRBV27 TGTGCCAGCAGTCTACGCGCGGGACTAGCGGGGGGACAGGAGCAGTTCTTC CASSLRAGLAGGQEQFF
TRBD1 TRBJ1-1 few TRBV10-2 TGCGCCAGCAGTAACCGGGACAGGGGAGTTACTGAAGCTTTCTTT CASSNRDRGVTEAFF
- TRBJ2-3 - TRBV24-1 TGTGCCACCAGTGATTTCGGCAGGAGGGGGTCTACAGATACGCAGTATTTT CATSDFGRRGSTDTQYF
- TRBJ1-6 - TRBV2 TGTGCCAGCAGTGGACAGGACTATAATTCACCCCTCCACTTT CASSGQDYNSPLHF
TRBD2 TRBJ2-3 few TRBV20-1 TGCAGTGCTAGAGCTAATCGGGCGGGGGGTAAGCCTTCTAGCACAGATACGCAGTATTTT CSARANRAGGKPSSTDTQYF
- TRBJ2-1 few TRBV18 TGTGCCAGCTCTCTGAATCTAGGGGACAATGAGCAGTTCTTC CASSLNLGDNEQFF
- TRBJ1-5 few TRBV12-3/TRBV12-4 TGTGCCAGCAGTTTAGTCCGTAATCAGCCCCAGCATTTT CASSLVRNQPQHF
TRBD2 TRBJ2-1 few TRBV3-1 TGTGCCAGCAGCCCGCCTGGGACTAGCTCCTACAATGAGCAGTTCTTC CASSPPGTSSYNEQFF
TRBD2 TRBJ2-2 - TRBV7-9 TGTGCCAGCATCGGGAGGTTAGGCACCGGGGAGCTGTTTTTT CASIGRLGTGELFF
- TRBJ2-7 few TRBV24-1 TGTGCCACCAGTGACCGAGACAGCAGCTACGAGCAGTACTTC CATSDRDSSYEQYF
- TRBJ1-2 few TRBV5-5 TGTGCCAGCAGCATCGGACAGCCAGGTTTCGAGGACTATGGCTACACCTTC CASSIGQPGFEDYGYTF
TRBD1 TRBJ2-5 - TRBV5-1 TGCGCCAGGATACCGGACAGGGGCTCTGGGCTAGAGACCCAGTACTTC CARIPDRGSGLETQYF
- TRBJ1-1 many TRBV7-9 TGTGCCAGCAGCCAAGGAACCATGAACACTGAAGCTTTCTTT CASSQGTMNTEAFF
TRBD2 TRBJ2-7 - TRBV10-3 TGTGCCATCAGTACCGGGACTAGCGACGAGCAGTACTTC CAISTGTSDEQYF
TRBD1 TRBJ2-1 - TRBV18 TGCGCCAGCAGCCCCGGGACAGGGGGCCTGAATGAGCAGTTCTTC CASSPGTGGLNEQFF
- TRBJ1-2 - TRBV6-1 TGTGCCAGCAGCACCCAACAGTCCAACTATGGCTACACCTTC CASSTQQSNYGYTF
- TRBJ2-3 few TRBV3-1 TGTGCCAGCAGCCAAGATTTGGCTAGCTCAGGTACGCAGTATTTT CASSQDLASSGTQYF
TRBD1 TRBJ2-7 - TRBV20-1 TGCAGTGCAAGCCCCCAGGGGGTACACGAGCAGTACTTC CSASPQGVHEQYF
- TRBJ1-4 - TRBV20-1 TGCAGTGCTAGATTGTCAGGCGGCGAAAAACTGTTTTTT CSARLSGGEKLFF
- TRBJ2-2 few TRBV19 TGTGCCAGTAGTAGCCGAACGGCCCCTATGAACACCGGGGAGCTGTTTTTT CASSSRTAPMNTGELFF
TRBD2 TRBJ2-7 - TRBV27 TGTGCCAGCAGAAAACTAGCGGCGAGAACCTACGAGCAGTACTTC CASRKLAARTYEQYF
TRBD2 TRBJ2-4 few TRBV11-2 TGTGCCAGCAGCTTAGATAAAGCGGGGGGCCTAAACATTCAGTACTTC CASSLDKAGGLNIQYF
- TRBJ1-1 - TRBV7-2 TGTGCCAGCAGCTTAGACGGGGGTTGGGACACTGAAGCTTTCTTT CASSLDGGWDTEAFF
- TRBJ2-5 - TRBV2 TGTGCCAGCAGTGAATCTGCGATTGGGCAGTTTGAGACCCAGTACTTC CASSESAIGQFETQYF
TRBD2 TRBJ2-5 few TRBV5-1 TGCGCCAGCAGCTTGTTCCCCAGCGGGGGGCCCCAAGAGACCCAGTACTTC CASSLFPSGGPQETQYF
TRBD2 TRBJ2-1 - TRBV7-9 TGTGCCAGCAGCTTAGGGGCTAGCGGGAGCGATGAGCAGTTCTTC CASSLGASGSDEQFF
- TRBJ2-1 few TRBV28 TGTGCCAGCAGTTTGAGCAGGGGACCCTACAATGAGCAGTTCTTC CASSLSRGPYNEQFF
TRBD1 TRBJ2-5 few TRBV7-9 TGTGCCAGCAGAACCGGGACAGTGGTGGAGACCCAGTACTTC CASRTGTVVETQYF
TRBD2 TRBJ2-2 - TRBV12-3/TRBV12-4 TGTGCCAGCAGTTCGGGGGCGGGAGGGCCGGGCACCGGGGAGCTGTTTTTT CASSSGAGGPGTGELFF
- TRBJ2-1 few TRBV7-3 TGTGCCAGCAGCCCAAGTAGGGGTGGTTGGGATGAGCAGTTCTTC CASSPSRGGWDEQFF
TRBD2 TRBJ2-1 few TRBV7-8 TGTGCCAGCAGCTTAGCGGGACTAGGTGTGGGTGCTGAGCAGTTCTTC CASSLAGLGVGAEQFF
- TRBJ1-2 - TRBV18 TGTGCCAGCTCACTGTCAAGGGATCCAGGTGGCTACACCTTC CASSLSRDPGGYTF
TRBD2 TRBJ2-5 - TRBV10-3 TGTGCCATCAGGGGCGGGGGGGCAGAGACCCAGTACTTC CAIRGGGAETQYF
TRBD2 TRBJ2-7 medium-sized TRBV7-2 TGTGCCAGCAGCTTTAGCGGGAGTTTCTCCGAGCAGTACTTC CASSFSGSFSEQYF
TRBD2 TRBJ2-1 - TRBV20-1 TGCAGTGCTAGAAGTGGACTAGCGGGAGGTGCCTACAATGAGCAGTTCTTC CSARSGLAGGAYNEQFF